Included here is one T cell receptor beta chain sequence, with context. Its antigen is not known. This sample was included in a study of cytotoxic CD8 clonotypes in ibrutinib-treated CLL. V lost 0 bases, J lost 8 bases, and 10 bases stayed unmatched. CDR1 is LGHNA and CDR2 is YNFKEQ in the germline V gene. The CDR3 loop spans 17 amino acids. The table came from immunoSEQ multiplex PCR; TCRdb's copy has only in-frame clones and leaves some out. The sample gives over 110,000 clones, more than 85% of which show up once; roughly 10% is in the top ten. Whole-study results and caveats: Clonality was higher at ibrutinib response and returned toward baseline at progression. Sampling times differed between sustained-remission and progressing patients. Rare overall, public clonotypes shrank or held steady under therapy.

This sample comprised PBMCs, obtained after 12 months of ibrutinib treatment. The sequence was obtained from a human donor with chronic lymphocytic leukemia. The rearrangement uses TRBV4-2 and TRBJ2-1; 10 bases are a match to TRBD2. CDR3 amino acids: CASSQDLASGRNDEQFF. CDR3 sequence (DNA): TGTGCCAGCAGCCAAGATTTGGCTAGCGGGAGAAATGATGAGCAGTTCTTC.